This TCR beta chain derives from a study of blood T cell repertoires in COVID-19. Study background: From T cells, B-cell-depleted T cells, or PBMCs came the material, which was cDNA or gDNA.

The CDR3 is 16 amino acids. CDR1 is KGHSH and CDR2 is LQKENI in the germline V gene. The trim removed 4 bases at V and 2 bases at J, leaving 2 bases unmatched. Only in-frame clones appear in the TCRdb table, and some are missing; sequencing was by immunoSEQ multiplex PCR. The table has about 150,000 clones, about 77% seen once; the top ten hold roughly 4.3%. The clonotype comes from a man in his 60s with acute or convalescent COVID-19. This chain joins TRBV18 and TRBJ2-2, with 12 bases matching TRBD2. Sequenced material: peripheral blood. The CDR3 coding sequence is TGTGCCAGCTCACACGGACTAGCGGGAAACACCGGGGAGCTGTTTTTT. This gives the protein CASSHGLAGNTGELFF.